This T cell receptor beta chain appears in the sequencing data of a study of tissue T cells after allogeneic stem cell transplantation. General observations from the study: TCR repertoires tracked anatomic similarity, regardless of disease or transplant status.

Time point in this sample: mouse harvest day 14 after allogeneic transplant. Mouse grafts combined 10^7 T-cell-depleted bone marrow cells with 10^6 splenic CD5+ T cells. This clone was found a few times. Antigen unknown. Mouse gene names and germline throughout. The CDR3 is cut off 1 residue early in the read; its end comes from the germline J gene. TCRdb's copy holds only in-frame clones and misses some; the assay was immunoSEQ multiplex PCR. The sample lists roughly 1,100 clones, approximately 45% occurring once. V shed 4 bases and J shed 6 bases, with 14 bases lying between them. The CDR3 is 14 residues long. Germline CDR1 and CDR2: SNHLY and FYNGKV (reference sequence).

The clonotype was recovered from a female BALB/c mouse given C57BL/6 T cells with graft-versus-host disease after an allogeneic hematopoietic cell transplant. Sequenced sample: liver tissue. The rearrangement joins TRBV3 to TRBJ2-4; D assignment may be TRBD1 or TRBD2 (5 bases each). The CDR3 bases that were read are TGTGCCAGCAGCTACCGGGACCGTCGGAACACCTTGTAC. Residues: CASSYRDRRNTLY. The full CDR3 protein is CASSYRDRRNTLYF.